This T cell receptor beta chain was found in a study of CD8 T cells in ankylosing spondylitis. Germline assignment: CDR1 LNHNV and CDR2 YYDKDF (reference sequence). There are 16 residues in the CDR3. The V end was cut by 1 base, the J end by 4 bases, with 14 bases between. This clonotype showed up many times. Antigen: not known. Study findings and constraints: Disease-linked clones were CD8+ and relatively rare in peripheral blood. Significant enrichment of disease-linked clones was reported in matched ankylosing spondylitis synovial fluid. There was a TCR beta motif, made of roughly eight highly homologous variants, that appeared characteristic of ankylosing spondylitis blood.

TCRdb fed the 5' RACE reads into MiXCR, producing one record per CDR3 protein. Altogether more than 400,000 distinct CDR3 sequences are present, about 5% being singletons, with the ten largest covering under 4.5%. The TCR was taken from a male donor with ankylosing spondylitis. Specimen: blood, either unsorted or a sorted T cell fraction (not recorded which). The rearrangement uses TRBV15 and TRBJ1-5; TRBD1 might be the D (5 bases). The CDR3 spells CATSRGGRGFNQPQHF. The CDR3 DNA follows: TGTGCCACCAGCAGAGGAGGCCGGGGGTTTAATCAGCCCCAGCATTTT.